Listed here is a single T cell receptor (beta chain). Sequenced by immunoSEQ multiplex PCR; TCRdb stores in-frame clones only, minus some. The sample shows under 1,900,000 clones, around 98.5% of them seen only once. The germline V gene has CDR1 SGHRS and CDR2 YFSETQ. J lost 1 base, V lost 4 bases, and 9 bases had no gene match. This CDR3 is 16 amino acids long. This sample stems from a study of shared clonotypes between healthy human individuals. The sequencing input was naive CD4+ T cells sorted from blood. As for subset: CD45RA+ positively selected. The receptor's source is a man aged 25 to 45 in good health. This sequence joins TRBV5-1 and TRBJ2-3, with 7 nucleotides matching TRBD2. The DNA for the CDR3 is TGCGCCAGCAGCCCCCAGCGGGGCATCCGCACAGATACGCAGTATTTT. Its protein is CASSPQRGIRTDTQYF.